The following is a T cell receptor (beta chain) sequence with its context. This clonotype was observed many times. Its binding antigen is unknown. The record has no base qualities; no much larger clone is one base away. The V end loses 8 bases and the J end loses 2 bases, and a stretch of 10 bases separates them. The CDR3 starts with the cysteine, ends with the phenylalanine, and has 12 residues. Solely the CDR3 DNA is kept, with 36 bases framed from the first base. In the ophthalmopathy patients, disease was moderately to severely active, with a Clinical Activity Score of 3 or more, a NOSPECS grade of 4 or more, and a duration of less than 3 months. The study excluded patients with uncontrolled infections, other autoimmune diseases, pregnancy or lactation. Diagnoses relied on clinical symptoms, serum thyroxine and TRAb, thyroid ultrasound and orbital computed tomography. Ficoll-Paque density gradient centrifugation was used to isolate PBMCs from around 10 ml of fresh peripheral blood. Total RNA was extracted with Trizol reagent, and quality was checked on an Agilent 2100 Bioanalyzer.

The sample belongs to a study of T cells in Graves' hyperthyroidism and ophthalmopathy (dated by TCRdb to the late 2010s). As for the study more broadly: Peripheral blood samples were taken at initial diagnosis, before any treatment was given. The study also compared thyroid tissue and blood T-cell repertoires from 6 or 7 Graves' hyperthyroidism patients. After sampling, hyperthyroidism patients received methimazole starting at 30 mg daily, and ophthalmopathy patients received high-dose intravenous methylprednisolone. The paper describes TCR Vbeta CDR3 sequencing of 135 peripheral blood samples, made up of 43 ophthalmopathy patients, around 78 hyperthyroidism patients and around 17 progressor patients. An independent validation cohort of around 19 hyperthyroidism patients and 17 patients who later progressed to ophthalmopathy tested prospective prediction of ophthalmopathy. To identify TCR V-J signatures that set the groups apart, the researchers used a discovery cohort of 95 to 100 patients, made up of about 44 with Graves' ophthalmopathy and approximately 57 with stable Graves' hyperthyroidism. The roughly 94 discovery patients were randomly divided into training and test sets at a 7:3 ratio. Study-level results and caveats: Sample size was not statistically predetermined, and blinding of investigators to group allocation was not performed. In validation, progression to ophthalmopathy was predicted by the model with 70.59% sensitivity and approximately 78% specificity, a median of 6.5 months before onset. Most expanded thyroid clonotypes (frequency above 0.001) were also detected in blood, a finding suggesting that blood repertoires may reflect thyroid immune responses. Ophthalmopathy was separated from stable hyperthyroidism by a 13 V-J signature model, with about 86% sensitivity and about 81% specificity obtained in cross-validation and 80%/75% obtained in testing.

Amplification of TCR beta CDR3 regions was carried out from RNA transcripts. For the first round of RT-PCR on the TCR CDR3, the HTBI primer set was used together with the Qiagen OneStep RT-PCR kit. Libraries were constructed in a second round of multiplex PCR, after which size selection and purification were carried out. Paired-end sequencing of the libraries was performed with 100 bp reads on an Illumina HiSeq2000. The paper's processing steps were these. SOAPnuke was used to process the raw data, with reads discarded if the reads contained adapters or uncalled bases, had a mean Phred below 15, or lacked an exact constant-primer or identifier match. COPE v1.2.5 was used to merge high-quality paired reads, and clonotypes were defined as unique nucleotide sequences. MiTCR v1.1 was used to align clonotypes to the IMGT TRBV, TRBD and TRBJ reference segments. Analysis was restricted to V-J combinations with a frequency above 0.0001, which covered over 98% of repertoires. A TCS score was defined as the ratio of F50 (clonal expansion) to E x V (chaos), with BLOSUM62-based TCRdist applied between CDR3 peptides within each V-J. Welch's t-statistics and random forest reduced 514 V-J features to 13, which were used in a naive Bayes classifier (R e1071). The similarity between thyroid and blood repertoires was quantified using the Morisita-Horn index. TCRdb reworked the public reads: Q25 trimming with fastp, MiXCR clone assembly, productive beta chains retained. Entries are consolidated by CDR3 protein sequence, retaining the most common genes and DNA. The V and J calls and clone size come from TCRdb's table, not from the authors' own analysis. The sample yields fewer than 650,000 distinct CDR3 sequences; about 15% were counted once. The ten largest clones add up to about 4.5% of the sample.

This chain is built from TRBV12-3 or TRBV12-4 and TRBJ2-7; the D assignment is uncertain and may be TRBD1 or TRBD2, with 6 bases supporting each. This clonotype originated in a woman aged 40 to 50 with Graves' ophthalmopathy. Sequenced input: blood. This receptor carries the CDR3 CASAGQTYEQYF. The nucleotide sequence reads as follows: TGTGCCAGCGCGGGACAAACCTACGAGCAGTACTTC.